The clone carrying this T cell receptor beta chain came up once. The antigen is unknown. V was shortened by 5 bases and J by 1 base, with 9 bases between the two germline ends. Germline lookup yields CDR1 MNHNS and CDR2 SASEGT. The CDR3 has 13 amino acids. The data stem from a study of CD8 T cells in Susac syndrome. Study-level points and caveats: Acknowledgment was made by the study that its TCR sequencing and HLA analysis involved a relatively small number of individuals.

Peripheral blood CD8+ and CD4+ T cells were profiled by TCR beta sequencing. Isolation of CD8+ and CD4+ T cells was performed negatively, whereas enrichment of TEMRA cells was done by FACS. RNA amounts of about 0.5 to 1 ug underwent reverse transcription with random hexamers. The authors amplified TCR beta CDR3 across 54 Vbeta and 13 Jbeta using immunoSEQ multiplex PCR. TCRdb fed the immunoSEQ multiplex PCR reads into MiXCR, producing one record per CDR3 protein. The table has some 190,000 distinct CDR3 sequences, approximately 93% seen once; the top ten hold 0.1%. Sequencing was carried out using CD4+ T cells from PBMCs. The TCR was taken from a human donor in good health. The chain employs TRBV6-1 and TRBJ2-7, with D unresolved. The CDR3 spells CASSRTESYEQYF. For the CDR3, the DNA is TGTGCCAGCAGTAGGACCGAATCCTACGAGCAGTACTTC.